This TCR beta chain was sequenced for a study of T cell repertoires in cytomegalovirus infection. MiXCR, applied by TCRdb to the reads, yields one record per CDR3 protein. The data contain roughly 310,000 distinct CDR3 sequences, roughly 15% of them seen just once; the ten biggest clones take up around 13%. This clonotype occurred a few times. Trimming cost V 5 bases and J 7 bases; bases outside gene matches: 17. The CDR3 is 17 residues long. Germline loops: CDR1 LNHDA, CDR2 SQIVND (reference sequence). Sequenced sample: PBMCs. The rearrangement joins TRBV19 to TRBJ2-1, with TRBD2 identical over 7 bases. The sequence derives from a human donor in good health (CMV status not recorded). Some clones in this sample may be carry-over from other donors' samples. CDR3 amino acids: CASSRAGIRDYSNEQFF. CDR3 in DNA: TGTGCCAGTAGTCGCGCAGGCATCCGGGACTATTCGAATGAGCAGTTCTTC.